These 7 T cell receptor beta chains were all obtained from the same sample, sequenced in a study of cytomegalovirus exposure and HLA in healthy donors. In the PCR, 60 Vbeta and 13 Jbeta primers were used. The assay was immunoSEQ multiplex PCR, and TCRdb's table has in-frame clones only and misses some. The sample has around 100,000 clones; approximately 78% are singletons. Sample: PBMCs. These receptors came from a man younger than 45 in good health and CMV-seropositive.

Comment on this clone: The junction departs from the called germline gene at one end, perhaps through a read error. Other DNA sequences in this sample translate to the same CDR3. The genes are TRBV28 and TRBJ2-7, with 11 positions matching TRBD2. CDR3 length: 15 amino acids. Germline V gives CDR1 MDHEN, CDR2 SYDVKM. Written as DNA, the CDR3 is TGTGCCAGCAGTTTCCCGACTAGCGGGGTCGACGAGCAGTACTTT. This translates into CASSFPTSGVDEQYF.

The chain uses TRBV19 and TRBJ2-7, with a possible D match to TRBD1 (6 bases). This CDR3 is built from 14 residues. Per the germline V gene, CDR1 is LNHDA and CDR2 is SQIVND (reference sequence). Trimming took 7 bases from V and 2 from J, leaving 15 bases between them. CDR3 sequence: CASKKRDTTYEQYF. CDR3 DNA sequence: TGTGCCAGTAAGAAAAGGGACACGACCTACGAGCAGTACTTC. Supplemented by reference TRBV19 and TRBJ2-7, the full variable domain reads DGGITQSPKYLFRKEGQNVTLSCEQNLNHDAMYWYRQDPGQGLRLIYYSQIVNDFQKGDIAEGYSVSREKKESFPLTVTSAQKNPTAFYLCASKKRDTTYEQYFGPGTRLTVT.

The rearrangement links TRBV5-1 to TRBJ2-3; TRBD1 matches at 7 bases. Germline CDR1 SGHRS, CDR2 YFSETQ. V was clipped by 0 bases and J by 5 bases; unmatched bases: 0. The CDR3 sequence is 13 residues long. This chain's CDR3 is CASSLDRGDTQYF. DNA for the CDR3: TGCGCCAGCAGCTTGGACAGGGGAGATACGCAGTATTTT.

The J gene is TRBJ2-7, the V gene TRBV7-9, with D hard to call. CDR1 SEHNR and CDR2 FQNEAQ come from the germline V gene (reference sequence). There are 13 residues in the CDR3. Deletions cut 0 bases from V and 4 bases from J, with 7 bases between. In DNA form, the CDR3 reads TGTGCCAGCAGCTTAGCGGGCCCGTACGAGCAGTACTTC. It codes for CASSLAGPYEQYF.

This clone was seen more than once but under ten times. The chain combines TRBV6-5 with TRBJ2-2; 8 nucleotides match TRBD2. V was pared by 2 bases and J by 5 bases, with 4 bases of the junction left unmatched. This CDR3 spans 15 amino acids. Germline V gene sequence: CDR1 MNHEY, CDR2 SVGAGI. The CDR3 loop is CASSYVSGGTGELFF. DNA for the CDR3: TGTGCCAGCAGTTACGTCAGCGGGGGTACCGGGGAGCTGTTTTTT.

This clone was recorded only once. This rearrangement joins TRBV6-5 to TRBJ2-7; TRBD1 aligns across 9 bases. The CDR3 runs to 15 residues. V shed 5 bases, J shed 2 bases, and the junction held 7 bases outside the gene matches. Germline CDR1 and CDR2: MNHEY and SVGAGI. The CDR3 region is CASSGPGQGPYEQYF. The CDR3 DNA is TGTGCCAGCAGTGGACCGGGACAGGGCCCCTACGAGCAGTACTTC.

The chain combines TRBV25-1 with TRBJ1-1; D is undetermined. Germline CDR1 reads MGHDK; CDR2 reads SYGVNS. The V end lost 4 bases, the J end lost 4 bases, and 10 bases lay between the germline ends. The CDR3 runs to 13 residues. The CDR3 nucleotides read TGTGCCAGCAGTGTCGGTTCGAGCACTGAAGCTTTCTTT. As protein: CASSVGSSTEAFF.